Following are 25 T cell receptor beta chains from one sample sequenced in a study of human T cells and chemical hapten exposure. TCRdb re-derived calls from the RACE reads in MiXCR, one entry per CDR3 protein. The repertoire holds 38,000 or so distinct CDR3 sequences, with 7.6% as singletons. This sample's time point: pre-sensitization, week 0. The treatment is: therapeutic diphenylcyclopropenone sensitization with weekly scalp DPC. The sequences come from whole blood, collected in connection with sensitization to the hapten diphenylcyclopropenone (DPC). Receptor source: a woman aged 45-59 years with alopecia areata. Some clones in this sample may be carry-over from other donors' samples.

This clonotype was seen ten or more times. J is TRBJ2-5 and V is TRBV20-1; 8 positions agree with TRBD2. J was trimmed by 4 bases and V by 7 bases; bases with no gene match: 8. Germline V CDR1 and CDR2: DFQATT, SNEGSKA (reference sequence). This CDR3 is built from 13 residues. CDR3 protein: CSGNGGARETQYF. Here the CDR3 DNA reads TGCAGTGGAAACGGGGGGGCTCGAGAGACCCAGTACTTC.

This clonotype was seen at least ten times. V gene TRBV10-1 combines with J gene TRBJ2-1, with D perhaps assigned TRBD1 or TRBD2 (6 bases each). The V end lost 3 bases, the J end lost 4 bases, and 13 bases lay between the germline ends. The CDR3 sequence is 15 residues long. Germline CDR1 WNHNN, CDR2 SYGVQD (reference sequence). This CDR3 is CASSDVRGPYNEQFF. The CDR3, as DNA: TGCGCCAGCAGTGACGTTCGGGGGCCGTACAATGAGCAGTTCTTC.

This clonotype has a count of ten or more. V is TRBV7-2 and J is TRBJ1-5; D remains ambiguous. This CDR3 has 15 residues. Germline V gives CDR1 SGHTA, CDR2 FQGNSA. The V end lost 1 base, the J end lost 4 bases, and 11 bases lay between the germline ends. The DNA for the CDR3 is TGTGCCAGCAGCTTAGTTCCCGATAGAAATCAGCCCCAGCATTTT. Residues: CASSLVPDRNQPQHF.

The table lists this clonotype with a few counts. The chain recombines TRBV29-1 with TRBJ1-5; D might be TRBD1 (5 bases). V shed 4 bases and J shed 2 bases, with 12 bases lying between them. The CDR3 is 14 amino acids. CDR1 and CDR2 (germline): SQVTM, ANQGSEA. The CDR3 region is CSVAGSGRNQPQHF. Here the CDR3 DNA reads TGCAGCGTTGCAGGGAGCGGACGCAATCAGCCCCAGCATTTT.

Only a few counts were recorded for this clonotype. The J gene is TRBJ2-3, the V gene TRBV6-2 or TRBV6-3, with 11 bases fitting TRBD2. This CDR3 contains 18 residues. Germline CDR1 MNHEY, CDR2 SVGEGT. Trimming at V came to 6 bases and at J to 7 bases, leaving 18 bases not matched to a gene. The CDR3 sequence: CASSQGTSGDRERYTQYF. The CDR3 DNA follows: TGTGCCAGCAGCCAAGGGACTAGCGGAGACCGTGAGAGATATACGCAGTATTTT.

This clonotype was seen at least ten times. The chain joins TRBV6-6 to TRBJ1-2; no clear D gene. The CDR3 length is 13 residues. V was cut by 0 bases and J by 4 bases, with 6 bases left in between. The V gene's germline CDR1 is MNHNY and CDR2 SVGAGI (reference sequence). The CDR3 reads CASSYSTSYGYTF. CDR3 DNA sequence: TGTGCCAGCAGTTACTCGACCAGCTATGGCTACACCTTC.

This clonotype has only a few counts. The V call is TRBV14, the J call TRBJ1-2, with D maybe TRBD1 (5 bases). Trimming took 4 bases from V and 4 from J, leaving 13 bases between them. The CDR3 is made up of 14 amino acids. Germline values: CDR1 SGHDN, CDR2 FVKESK. CDR3: CASSRAGQGYGYTF. CDR3 nucleotide sequence: TGTGCCAGCAGCCGCGCGGGGCAAGGCTATGGCTACACCTTC.

This clonotype was picked up many times. The J gene is TRBJ2-6, the V gene TRBV5-4, with 7 bases aligning to TRBD1. The V segment lost 5 bases and the J segment 4 bases; nucleotides outside the gene matches: 6. Germline V lookup: CDR1 SGHNT, CDR2 YYREEE (reference sequence). The CDR3 loop spans 15 amino acids. CDR3: CASSSTGTGANVLTF. CDR3 sequence (DNA): TGTGCCAGCAGTTCGACAGGGACCGGGGCCAACGTCCTGACTTTC.

This clonotype appeared many times. The chain joins TRBV30 to TRBJ1-5, with D unclear. Trimming took off 5 bases at V and 6 bases at J, with 14 bases between the two ends. Germline V gene lookup returns CDR1 GTSNPN and CDR2 SVGIG (reference sequence). This CDR3 is built from 13 residues. CDR3 DNA sequence: TGTGCCTGGCGCCCCGGGCCAGCTCAGCCCCAGCATTTT. This codes for CAWRPGPAQPQHF.

This clonotype was detected many times. The rearrangement links TRBV6-1 to TRBJ2-7, with D perhaps matching TRBD2 (6 bases). Per the germline V gene, CDR1 is MNHNS and CDR2 is SASEGT. This CDR3 comprises 14 residues. The V end lost 6 bases, the J end lost 2 bases, and 14 bases lay between the germline ends. CDR3 loop: CASRVLRGTYEQYF. The CDR3 coding sequence is TGTGCCAGCAGAGTCCTCCGGGGGACCTACGAGCAGTACTTC.

The V and J genes are TRBV19 and TRBJ1-2; D may be TRBD1 (5 bases). Germline assignment: CDR1 LNHDA and CDR2 SQIVND (reference sequence). The CDR3 spans 15 residues. V was trimmed by 2 bases and J by 0 bases, leaving 10 bases between them. CDR3 sequence (DNA): TGTGCCAGTAGTATAAGTACAGGAACTAACTATGGCTACACCTTC. This sequence encodes CASSISTGTNYGYTF.

This clonotype has ten or more counts. The chain couples TRBV23-1 to TRBJ2-1; D may be TRBD1 or TRBD2 (6 bases each). TRBV23-1 is flagged as an ORF with uncertain function. The CDR3 runs 14 residues. The V gene lost 6 bases and the J gene lost 7 bases, with 16 bases spanning the gap. CDR3 DNA: TGCGCCAGCAGACCCGGGAAAGGGGGGAATGAGCAGTTCTTC. Amino acid sequence: CASRPGKGGNEQFF.

This clonotype was seen a handful of times. The V call is TRBV5-1, the J call TRBJ2-1, with 8 bases identical to TRBD2. Per germline, CDR1 SGHRS and CDR2 YFSETQ. The CDR3 extends over 15 amino acids. The J segment lost 3 bases and the V segment lost 2 bases, leaving 4 bases of the junction unmatched. The CDR3: CASSLTGGGYNEQFF. The CDR3 region has the DNA TGCGCCAGCAGCTTAACGGGAGGGGGCTACAATGAGCAGTTCTTC.

The chain employs TRBV9 and TRBJ2-3, with D possibly TRBD2 on 7 matching bases. The germline CDR1 and CDR2 sequences are SGDLS and YYNGEE. There are 14 residues in the CDR3. V dropped 4 bases and J dropped 9 bases, with 18 bases sitting between them. CDR3 nucleotide sequence: TGTGCCAGCAGCCAGGGGAGGGCCGAGAAGACGCAGTATTTT. Translated, it gives CASSQGRAEKTQYF.

There are many counts of this clonotype. The V and J genes are TRBV20-1 and TRBJ2-1, with no clear D. The CDR3 length is 15 residues. The germline V gene encodes CDR1 DFQATT and CDR2 SNEGSKA (reference sequence). V lost 2 bases and J 4 bases, leaving 15 bases between the germline ends. The CDR3 DNA reads TGCAGTGCTAGATCGACCGCTGGGCCTTACAATGAGCAGTTCTTC. The encoded protein is CSARSTAGPYNEQFF.

The table lists this clonotype with a few counts. The chain is built from TRBV5-1 and TRBJ2-7; 7 bases are shared with TRBD2. The CDR3 totals 14 residues. The V segment lost 4 bases and the J segment 3 bases; nucleotides outside the gene matches: 7. The germline V gene encodes CDR1 SGHRS and CDR2 YFSETQ. CDR3 loop: CASSPLTSDYEQYF. CDR3 DNA sequence: TGCGCCAGCAGCCCTCTTACTAGCGACTACGAGCAGTACTTC.

In this sample, this clonotype turned up many times. V is TRBV6-5 and J is TRBJ2-3, with D tentatively TRBD1 (6 bases). Trimming cost V 6 bases and J 0 bases, with 16 bases left between them. There are 16 residues in the CDR3. The germline V gene encodes CDR1 MNHEY and CDR2 SVGAGI. In DNA, the CDR3 is TGTGCCAGCAGCCCCGGGACACCCCATAGCACAGATACGCAGTATTTT. It codes for CASSPGTPHSTDTQYF.

This clonotype was seen repeatedly, ten times or more. The V and J genes are TRBV28 and TRBJ2-7; tentative D call: TRBD2 (6 bases). The CDR3 runs 14 residues. Looked up from germline, CDR1 is MDHEN and CDR2 is SYDVKM. The germline V and J ends were trimmed by 2 bases and 3 bases, with 11 bases remaining between them. CDR3 in DNA: TGTGCCAGCAGTTTAAGCGGGCTAAACTACGAGCAGTACTTC. Protein: CASSLSGLNYEQYF.

This clonotype has ten or more counts. CDR3 coding DNA: TGTGCCAGCAGCCGGAGTAGCGGGAGGACAGATACGCAGTATTTT. Translating it yields CASSRSSGRTDTQYF. This sequence joins TRBV12-3 or TRBV12-4 and TRBJ2-3; 10 positions match TRBD2. The V segment lost 6 bases and the J segment 3 bases; nucleotides outside the gene matches: 6. The CDR3 consists of 15 residues.

This clonotype occurred many times. V usage is TRBV20-1 and J usage is TRBJ1-4, with 7 bases lining up with TRBD1. Germline V lookup: CDR1 DFQATT, CDR2 SNEGSKA (reference sequence). CDR3 size: 14 residues. The V and J ends lost 6 bases and 8 bases, in that order; junction bases with no gene match: 12. CDR3: CSAGLGTAREKLFF. CDR3 nucleotide sequence: TGCAGTGCCGGCCTCGGGACAGCTCGAGAAAAACTGTTTTTT.

This clonotype showed up many times. The chain joins TRBV7-8 to TRBJ2-1, with a weak D call TRBD1 (5 bases). Germline V CDR1 and CDR2: SGHVS, FQNEAQ. The CDR3 has 14 amino acids. The ends were cut back, 5 bases at V and 9 bases at J, with 17 bases in the middle. CDR3 amino acids: CASSLFRDQGEQFF. CDR3 nucleotide sequence: TGTGCCAGCAGCCTCTTCAGGGATCAGGGTGAGCAGTTCTTC.

The table lists this clonotype with many counts. This chain connects TRBV2 to TRBJ2-3; a possible D gene is TRBD2 (8 bases). The CDR3 is 19 amino acids. Germline CDR1 is SNHLY and CDR2 is FYNNEI. Trimming removed 6 bases at V and 3 bases at J, with 28 bases between. The CDR3 loop reads CASRLKQGRAGVGTDTQYF. In DNA, the CDR3 is TGTGCCAGCAGACTTAAACAGGGGCGAGCGGGAGTGGGGACAGATACGCAGTATTTT.

This clonotype was counted at least ten times. This chain connects TRBV11-2 to TRBJ2-3; TRBD2 aligns across 11 bases. The CDR3 totals 17 residues. Per germline, CDR1 SGHAT and CDR2 FQNNGV. The J segment lost 6 bases and the V segment lost 5 bases, leaving 13 bases of the junction unmatched. As DNA, the CDR3 is TGTGCCAGCAGCCTCAGAGGGACTAGCGGAGGTTGGGATACGCAGTATTTT. Its translation: CASSLRGTSGGWDTQYF.

At least ten counts were recorded for this clonotype. The genes are TRBV6-2 or TRBV6-3 and TRBJ2-1, with 15 bases aligning to TRBD2. The CDR3 runs 19 residues. Germline V gene data show CDR1 as MNHEY and CDR2 as SVGEGT. V shed 2 bases and J 3 bases; nucleotides not matched to a gene: 8. The CDR3 loop is CASSYGLAGGLVIYNEQFF. In nucleotides, the CDR3 is TGTGCCAGCAGTTACGGACTAGCGGGAGGGCTGGTAATCTACAATGAGCAGTTCTTC.

As regards this clonotype: This sequence may be a read error, since a much larger clone differs from it by one base. The rearrangement uses TRBV29-1 and TRBJ2-2; D unresolved. Looked up from germline, CDR1 is SQVTM and CDR2 is ANQGSEA. V gave up 6 bases and J gave up 7 bases, with 9 bases separating them. The CDR3 spans 11 residues. In nucleotides, the CDR3 is TGCAGCGTCGCCGCAAGCGGGGAGCTGTTTTTT. Translating it yields CSVAASGELFF.